Sequencing of this T cell receptor beta chain was carried out in a study of control samples from healthy donors and cancer patients. Sequencing used immunoSEQ multiplex PCR; TCRdb keeps in-frame clones, though not all of them. The data contain approximately 180,000 clones, 75% to 95% of them singletons. With 4 bases clipped from V and 7 bases from J, the junction kept 5 bases outside the gene matches. The germline V gene has CDR1 LGHDT and CDR2 YNNKEL (reference sequence). This CDR3 is 14 amino acids long. The TCR was taken from a middle-aged woman in good health. Sequencing used blood. This chain links TRBV3-1 (or the pseudogene TRBV3-2) with TRBJ1-1, with 11 bases matching TRBD1. CDR3 coding DNA: TGTGCCAGCAGCCCCGGGACAGGGGGTCTTGAAGCTTTCTTT. Translating it yields CASSPGTGGLEAFF.